This T cell receptor beta chain was sequenced during a study of a mutant IDH1 vaccine in newly diagnosed glioma (dated by TCRdb to the early 2020s). For the wider study: Patients were given eight vaccinations, in weeks 1, 3, 5, 7, 11, 15, 19 and 23, which matched visits V03 through V10. Vaccination was initiated 4-6 weeks after radiotherapy alone, or concurrently with temozolomide cycles in the chemotherapy-containing groups. Of the roughly 30 treated patients, approximately 62% were male and around 40% were female, and a mean age of approximately 40 years was recorded. Prior to enrollment, standard therapy consisting of radiotherapy alone, temozolomide alone, or radiochemotherapy with temozolomide had been administered to patients, with the combination being received by most patients. Six visits were used for peripheral blood collection: V03 (baseline), V05, V07, V10, V12 and V13. Longitudinal TCRB deep sequencing was done for some 25 treated patients, wherever samples were available for exploratory analyses. Study-wide findings and limitations: Availability determined which PBMC samples were chosen for TCRB deep sequencing. Immune responses induced by the vaccine were seen in around 93% of patients across multiple MHC alleles. Pseudoprogression appeared unrelated to alterations in the top peripheral T cell clonotypes detected by TCRB sequencing. It was noted by the authors that analyses of patient blood samples could not be reproduced owing to sample limitations.

A remark on this clone: The specificity of this receptor is unknown. Per-base quality was not reported, and no clone a single base away is much larger than it.

The library was obtained by the immunoSEQ multiplex PCR assay. Rearranged TCR beta chain sequences were amplified using the hsTCRB Kit according to the manufacturer's protocol. An Illumina MiSeq was used to sequence the TCRB libraries. The authors' pipeline ran thus. Demultiplexing, trimming and gene mapping were performed with the kit vendor's proprietary platform. In TCRdb, the immuneACCESS table is reduced to in-frame sequences with V and J assigned. These tables do not hold every clone; where another copy was compared, an unresolved V gene accounts for under half, and the others remain unexplained. Clonal size and the V and J genes are those of that table, whereas D and trimming came from the DNA. This sample lists about 56,000 clones; 85% to 90% were detected once. The biggest ten clones account for approximately 1.4% of the sample. Spanning cysteine to phenylalanine, the CDR3 consists of 15 amino acids. Only the CDR3 part of the read is kept: 45 bases, read in frame from the first base. CDR1 MNHEY and CDR2 SVGAGI are derived from the germline V gene. A distance of 11 bases separates the germline ends of V and J, which lose 5 bases and 0 bases respectively.

The time point label, as the study defines it: week 23, last vaccination. A 20-mer mutant IDH1 peptide at 300 micrograms in Montanide made up each vaccine dose, which was injected subcutaneously together with topical imiquimod. All donors had newly diagnosed IDH1-mutant astrocytomas of WHO grade 3 or 4 that showed loss of nuclear ATRX. The samples were drawn from NOA16, a multicentre, single-arm, open-label phase I trial in Germany that tested a mutant IDH1 peptide vaccine in humans for the first time. Genomic DNA for TCRB sequencing was extracted from EDTA blood using the DNeasy Blood and Tissue Kit.

The clonotype was recovered from a man between 35 and 55 years old with glioma. The source material was PBMCs, sampled from a glioma patient whose treatment included an IDH1 peptide vaccine. This sequence uses TRBV6-5 and TRBJ2-1; the D gene assignment is ambiguous. The nucleotide sequence reads as follows: TGTGCCAGCAGTCGCACAACTACCTCCTACAATGAGCAGTTCTTC. It is translated as CASSRTTTSYNEQFF.